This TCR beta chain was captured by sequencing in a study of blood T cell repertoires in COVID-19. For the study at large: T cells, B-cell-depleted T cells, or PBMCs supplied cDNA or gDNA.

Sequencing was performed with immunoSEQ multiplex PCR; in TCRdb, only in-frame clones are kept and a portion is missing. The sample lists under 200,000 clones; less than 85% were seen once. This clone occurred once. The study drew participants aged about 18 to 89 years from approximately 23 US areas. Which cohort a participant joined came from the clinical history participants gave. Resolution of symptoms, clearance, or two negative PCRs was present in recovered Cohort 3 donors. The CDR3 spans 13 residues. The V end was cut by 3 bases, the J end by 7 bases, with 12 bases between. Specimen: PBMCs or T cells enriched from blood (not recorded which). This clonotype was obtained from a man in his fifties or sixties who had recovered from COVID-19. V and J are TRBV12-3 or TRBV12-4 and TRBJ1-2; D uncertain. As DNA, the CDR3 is TGTGCCAGCAGTTTGCTAACCGAGGGTGGCTACACCTTC. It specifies CASSLLTEGGYTF.